This T cell receptor beta chain was sequenced for a study of T cell responses to AZD1222 COVID-19 vaccine (dated by TCRdb to the early 2020s). For context, the study as a whole: TCR sequencing covered roughly 230 trial participants: 200 to 220 given two doses of AZD1222 and about 26 given two doses of MenACWY control vaccine. Enrollment into the trials was organized by age into subgroups of 18-55, 56-69 and 70-plus years, and those subgroups contained 148, 28 and 57 TCR-sequenced participants, respectively.

The sample's time point, from its label and the paper: baseline before first vaccination. Per the publication, the treatment or condition label means: meningococcal conjugate vaccine given as trial control. Vaccinee samples came from UK trials COV001 and COV002, including a single-blind randomized controlled phase 2/3 trial of AZD1222 (ChAdOx1 nCoV-19) in healthy adults. For TCRbeta chain sequencing, PBMC samples were collected from trial participants at day 0 and at day 28 after the second dose. This clone was seen only once. Its antigen is unknown. Base qualities are missing; no much larger clone stands one base away. V is shortened by 4 bases, J by 1 base, and the region joining them spans 9 bases. CDR1 and CDR2, per the germline V gene, are KGHDR and SFDVKD. There are 14 amino acids in the CDR3, from cysteine to phenylalanine inclusive. The retained sequence is limited to the CDR3, 42 bases, with the frame set at the first base.

The CDR3 regions of human TCRbeta chains were analyzed by immunosequencing. Processing in the source paper ran as follows. TCRs in the repertoires were compared against a reference library of SARS-CoV-2-specific TCRs that had been generated with the MIRA antigen-specificity platform. Breadth meant the fraction of unique TCRs that were SARS-CoV-2-associated, whereas depth meant the fraction of total T cells that were SARS-CoV-2-associated. Using the MIRA data, each spike-specific TCR was assigned both to the spike region to which the TCR was reactive and to a CD4 or CD8 class. Log10-transformed breadth and depth values were compared by one-way ANOVA with Sidak's multiple comparisons tests. Drawn from immuneACCESS, this table holds only the in-frame rearrangements with V and J called that TCRdb kept. Clones are partly lost; checked studies trace under half to an unresolved V gene and leave the rest unexplained. V and J calls plus clone size are reproduced from that table; the DNA served to infer D and trimming. Recorded for this sample are 140,000 to 150,000 clones; 82% of them occurred a single time. The ten largest clones capture 4.1% of the sample.

The paper's findings and limits, for the study overall: The vaccine-associated CD4 TCRs covered the entire spike protein, and the dominant responses fell in regions 160-218 and 743-854. In the small 56-69-year group, the increase in depth fell short of significance, most likely because of low power. Reportedly, almost half of the unique spike-specific TCRs recognized epitopes lying outside the regions that are mutated in the B.1.351 and B.1.1.7 variants. Most participants were white British and females outnumbered males, and the authors suggested that clonal diversity may have been underestimated. No day 14 peak-response samples were available, so repertoires were characterized only after the peak T cell response. Conclusions about previously exposed vaccinees were limited because only six AZD1222 recipients were SARS-CoV-2 seropositive at baseline. After two AZD1222 doses, both the breadth and the depth of spike-specific TCRs were significantly higher than at day 0 and than in MenACWY recipients.

The sample consisted of peripheral blood, taken on day 0 of MenACWY control vaccination. The rearrangement joined TRBV24-1 to TRBJ1-2, with no D gene named confidently. The receptor comes from an adult in good health. The DNA sequence is as follows: TGTGCCACCAGTGACCCGCGGGTTAACTATGGCTACACCTTC. Translated, it gives CATSDPRVNYGYTF.